The clone carrying this TCR beta chain was detected a few times. Its specificity is not known. Reverse transcription of all isolated RNA meant that expressed TCRB transcripts were sequenced. The table came from immunoSEQ multiplex PCR; TCRdb's copy has only in-frame clones and leaves some out. Of over 100,000 clones in the sample, almost 40% are singletons; the top ten hold less than 0.08%. This entry is derived from a study of beta chain features in type 1 diabetes. Broader study findings: A greater similarity of naive, central memory and Treg TCRB repertoires was seen among patients than among healthy donors. Moderate yet significant TCRB CDR3 shortening was seen in Type 1 diabetes patients in all four CD4+ subsets. Short templates might get an advantage during PCR, and this would be equal in patients and controls.

The CDR3 sequence is 13 residues long. The germline CDR1 and CDR2 sequences are SEHNR and FQNEAQ (reference sequence). The V gene lost 9 bases and the J gene lost 0 bases, with 11 bases spanning the gap. The receptor was derived from a woman aged 18 to 35 in good health. V gene TRBV7-9 combines with J gene TRBJ2-5; tentatively, D is TRBD2 (6 bases). The sample taken for sequencing was stem cell memory CD4+ T cells from blood. In DNA form, the CDR3 reads TGTGCCAGTATGAGCGGGCACCAAGAGACCCAGTACTTC. Translating gives CASMSGHQETQYF.